This note documents a single TCR beta chain sequence. Its antigen remains unknown. The data are from a study of somatic mutations in cytotoxic T cells in rheumatoid arthritis. Study-level background: Nearly 100% purity was obtained when some V beta antibody-stained T-cell populations were flow-sorted; these included V beta1+ cells sequenced for TCRB. Findings of the study overall: A finding that went unadjusted for multiple comparisons was the slight underrepresentation of TRBV07 in rheumatoid arthritis patients. Within the rheumatoid arthritis patients, CD8+ clonality went up as age increased (Spearman r ~ 0.53). The same was not true of the healthy controls.

Produced via immunoSEQ multiplex PCR; TCRdb's table is partial and in-frame only. The table lists approximately 33,000 clones, around 80% of them singletons. V was clipped by 1 base and J by 5 bases, with 6 bases between them. The CDR3 runs to 13 residues. In germline, CDR1 is LNHDA, CDR2 SQIVND (reference sequence). Material: CD8+ T cells sorted from blood. The sequence came from a middle-aged man in good health. The J gene is TRBJ1-5, the V gene TRBV19, with D unresolved. CDR3 DNA: TGTGCCAGTAGTATAGTGGGCGATCAGCCCCAGCATTTT. This encodes CASSIVGDQPQHF.